The 25 T cell receptor beta chains listed next were all sequenced from one sample in a study of CD8 T cell repertoires and HIV-1 epitope variants. Measured with immunoSEQ multiplex PCR; TCRdb has only the in-frame clones, and not every one. The sample contains several thousand clones, around 70% of which appear only once. Antigens for these TCRs are unknown. Sequencing was done on a sample of cultured CD8+ T cells derived from PBMCs. The source is a male donor with HIV.

This clone turned up a few times. J is TRBJ1-1 and V is TRBV19, with D possibly TRBD1 on 5 matching bases. The V end was cut by 5 bases, the J end by 1 base, with 14 bases between. This CDR3 comprises 15 residues. Germline CDR1 LNHDA, CDR2 SQIVND (reference sequence). This chain's CDR3 is CASSRSGGGNTEAFF. The CDR3 DNA is TGTGCCAGTAGTCGGTCCGGGGGTGGGAACACTGAAGCTTTCTTT.

CDR3 sequence (DNA): TGCGCCAGCAGCTTGGCGACAGGGGATGGCTACACCTTC. Encoded protein: CASSLATGDGYTF. This chain uses TRBV5-1 with TRBJ1-2; 8 bases align to TRBD1. Trimming removed 0 bases from V and 6 bases from J; junction bases left unmatched: 1. This CDR3 has 13 amino acids. CDR1 SGHRS and CDR2 YFSETQ come from the germline V gene.

The CDR3 coding sequence is TGTGCCAGCAACACCCCGGGAGGGCCCCCCAATGAGCAGTTCTTC. Its protein is CASNTPGGPPNEQFF. The chain joins TRBV21-1 to TRBJ2-1; the listed D gene, TRBD2, was not tested against the DNA. TRBV21-1 has pseudogene status. The CDR3 runs 15 residues.

V usage is TRBV7-9 and J usage is TRBJ2-2; no clear D. CDR1 and CDR2 (germline): SEHNR, FQNEAQ (reference sequence). The V end lost 7 bases, the J end lost 4 bases, and 7 bases lay between the germline ends. The CDR3 runs 12 residues. This CDR3 is CASTGVTGELFF. The CDR3 DNA reads TGTGCCAGCACTGGGGTCACCGGGGAGCTGTTTTTT. Full variable domain (rest looked up from reference TRBV7-9 and TRBJ2-2): DTGVSQNPRHKITKRGQNVTFRCDPISEHNRLYWYRQTLGQGPEFLTYFQNEAQLEKSRLLSDRFSAERPKGSFSTLEIQRTEQGDSAMYLCASTGVTGELFFGEGSRLTVL.

The J gene is TRBJ2-3, the V gene TRBV28, with D maybe TRBD2 (5 bases). CDR1 is MDHEN, CDR2 SYDVKM, per germline. This CDR3 is 16 amino acids long. V dropped 7 bases and J dropped 0 bases, with 17 bases sitting between them. The CDR3 bases are TGTGCCAGCACCCTGGGAGCGGAGCCTAGCACAGATACGCAGTATTTT. The encoded protein is CASTLGAEPSTDTQYF.

This chain links TRBV29-1 with TRBJ2-6; 7 bases are shared with TRBD2. Trimming cost V 5 bases and J 3 bases; bases outside gene matches: 4. The CDR3 is 14 amino acids. Germline CDR1 is SQVTM and CDR2 is ANQGSEA. The CDR3: CSVRGVSGANVLTF. CDR3 sequence (DNA): TGCAGCGTTCGGGGGGTGAGTGGGGCCAACGTCCTGACTTTC. Full variable domain (remainder filled in from reference TRBV29-1 and TRBJ2-6): SAVISQKPSRDICQRGTSLTIQCQVDSQVTMMFWYRQQPGQSLTLIATANQGSEATYESGFVIDKFPISRPNLTFSTLTVSNMSPEDSSIYLCSVRGVSGANVLTFGAGSRLTVL.

This clone appeared a few times. The chain recombines TRBV10-2 with TRBJ2-7; 10 nucleotides agree with TRBD2. CDR3 length: 14 amino acids. CDR1 WSHSY and CDR2 SAAADI come from the germline V gene. V lost 2 bases, J lost 5 bases, and 3 bases stayed unmatched. For the CDR3, the DNA is TGCGCCAGCAGTGAGACTAGCGGGACCGACGAGCAGTACTTC. This gives the protein CASSETSGTDEQYF.

The chain joins TRBV7-2 to TRBJ1-5; the D is unclear. This CDR3 has 14 residues. Trimming took off 5 bases at V and 3 bases at J, with 11 bases between the two ends. CDR1 SGHTA and CDR2 FQGNSA come from the germline V gene. The CDR3, as DNA: TGTGCCAGCAGCCGGGAATTGACCAATCAGCCCCAGCATTTT. Translated, it gives CASSRELTNQPQHF. The variable domain in full, with the rest retrieved from reference TRBV7-2 and TRBJ1-5, is GAGVSQSPSNKVTEKGKDVELRCDPISGHTALYWYRQSLGQGLEFLIYFQGNSAPDKSGLPSDRFSAERTGGSVSTLTIQRTQQEDSAVYLCASSRELTNQPQHFGDGTRLSIL.

The chain couples TRBV5-1 to TRBJ2-7; TRBD1 might be the D (5 bases). The CDR3 covers 14 residues. CDR1 is SGHRS, CDR2 YFSETQ, per germline. Trimming pared 0 bases from V and 4 bases from J, leaving 11 bases between. The CDR3 reads CASSLEGMEYEQYF. As DNA, the CDR3 is TGCGCCAGCAGCTTGGAGGGGATGGAATACGAGCAGTACTTC.

The gene calls are TRBV7-9 and TRBJ2-1, with 9 bases lining up with TRBD1. The trim removed 6 bases at V and 5 bases at J, leaving 11 bases unmatched. The CDR3 consists of 16 residues. Germline values: CDR1 SEHNR, CDR2 FQNEAQ (reference sequence). DNA of the CDR3: TGTGCCAGCAGACAACCTGACAGGGGGAGGGACAATGAGCAGTTCTTC. It encodes CASRQPDRGRDNEQFF.

The rearrangement joins TRBV2 to TRBJ1-5; D is uncertain. With 3 bases removed from V and 4 bases from J, the gap between germline ends came to 7 bases. Germline assignment: CDR1 SNHLY and CDR2 FYNNEI. The CDR3 contains 13 residues. CDR3 sequence reads: CASSERANQPQHF. In DNA, the CDR3 is TGTGCCAGCAGTGAGAGGGCTAATCAGCCCCAGCATTTT.

This chain joins TRBV27 and TRBJ1-5; the match to TRBD1 covers 10 bases. J gave up 2 bases and V 2 bases, and 0 bases lay outside the gene matches. The CDR3 loop spans 15 amino acids. Germline V lookup: CDR1 MNHEY, CDR2 SMNVEV (reference sequence). The CDR3 protein is CASSLGTGGNQPQHF. The CDR3 nucleotides read TGTGCCAGCAGTTTAGGGACAGGGGGCAATCAGCCCCAGCATTTT.

The J gene is TRBJ2-7, the V gene TRBV7-6; possibly TRBD2 for D (6 bases). The CDR3 length is 19 residues. CDR1 is SGHVS, CDR2 FNYEAQ, per germline. V was shortened by 1 base and J by 2 bases, with 24 bases between the two germline ends. CDR3 in DNA: TGTGCCAGCAGCTTAGGAGGGTTGGGGTCCAGCGGGCCGGCCTACGAGCAGTACTTC. Protein product: CASSLGGLGSSGPAYEQYF.

The J gene is TRBJ1-2, the V gene TRBV5-6; TRBD1 matches at 7 bases. From germline, CDR1 is SGHDT and CDR2 YYEEEE. The CDR3 is 15 amino acids. V lost 4 bases and J lost 3; bases outside the gene matches: 9. CDR3 DNA sequence: TGTGCCAGCAGCGCCGGGACAGCATCACACTATGGCTACACCTTC. Translated: CASSAGTASHYGYTF.

This rearrangement joins TRBV6-5 to TRBJ2-2; 9 bases fit TRBD2. The CDR3 covers 16 residues. CDR1 and CDR2 from the germline V gene are MNHEY and SVGAGI. J lost 5 bases, V lost 4 bases, and 8 bases had no gene match. CDR3 coding DNA: TGTGCCAGCAGTTCTAAGCGGGAGGAGGTGACCGGGGAGCTGTTTTTT. Translated: CASSSKREEVTGELFF.

The V and J genes are TRBV6-6 and TRBJ1-5, with 8 bases aligning to TRBD1. With V trimmed by 10 bases and J by 3 bases, 11 bases remained unmatched. Germline values: CDR1 MNHNY, CDR2 SVGAGI (reference sequence). There are 15 residues in the CDR3. CDR3 protein: CATDSRGRSNQPQHF. The CDR3 DNA reads TGTGCCACCGATAGCAGGGGGCGTTCCAATCAGCCCCAGCATTTT.

The chain has TRBV5-1 and TRBJ1-4; D not certain. The CDR3 is 15 amino acids. Germline CDR1 is SGHRS and CDR2 is YFSETQ. V was cut by 0 bases and J by 10 bases, with 16 bases left in between. In nucleotides, the CDR3 is TGCGCCAGCAGCTTGGAAGGGCAGGCGAGAGGAAAACTGTTTTTT. Protein product: CASSLEGQARGKLFF.

This clone was seen a single time. The chain couples TRBV28 to TRBJ2-6; D could derive from TRBD1 or TRBD2 (6 bases each). Germline CDR1 is MDHEN and CDR2 is SYDVKM. This CDR3 comprises 16 residues. The V end lost 4 bases, the J end lost 3 bases, and 13 bases lay between the germline ends. In DNA form, the CDR3 reads TGTGCCAGCAGTTCGCACAGGGACTTTGGGGCCAACGTCCTGACTTTC. It is translated as CASSSHRDFGANVLTF. Complete variable domain (other parts from reference TRBV28 and TRBJ2-6): DVKVTQSSRYLVKRTGEKVFLECVQDMDHENMFWYRQDPGLGLRLIYFSYDVKMKEKGDIPEGYSVSREKKERFSLILESASTNQTSMYLCASSSHRDFGANVLTFGAGSRLTVL.

The rearrangement links TRBV5-6 to TRBJ2-7; D is perhaps TRBD1 (6 bases). The V end lost 1 base, the J end lost 0 bases, and 8 bases lay between the germline ends. Germline loops: CDR1 SGHDT, CDR2 YYEEEE. CDR3 length equals 14 residues. CDR3 sequence reads: CASSLYRDSYEQYF. The DNA of the CDR3 is TGTGCCAGCAGCTTGTACAGGGACTCCTACGAGCAGTACTTC.

The chain employs TRBV27 and TRBJ2-3; 13 bases match TRBD2. From germline, CDR1 is MNHEY and CDR2 SMNVEV (reference sequence). The CDR3 consists of 22 residues. V lost 0 bases to trimming and J lost 2 bases; unmatched junction nucleotides: 17. DNA of the CDR3: TGTGCCAGCAGTTTATCCATTAGTAGTAGACTAGCGGGAGGCCCTACCACAGATACGCAGTATTTT. It encodes CASSLSISSRLAGGPTTDTQYF.

The chain joins TRBV5-1 to TRBJ2-7; TRBD1 matches at 7 bases. Germline loops: CDR1 SGHRS, CDR2 YFSETQ. CDR3 length equals 14 residues. Trimming removed 1 base from V and 5 bases from J; junction bases left unmatched: 6. CDR3: CASSLYQGDHEQYF. As DNA, the CDR3 is TGCGCCAGCAGCTTGTACCAGGGGGACCACGAGCAGTACTTC.

This chain connects TRBV28 to TRBJ1-2; D unclear. Germline V CDR1 and CDR2: MDHEN, SYDVKM. Trimming cost V 3 bases and J 2 bases, with 7 bases left between them. CDR3 length: 13 amino acids. CDR3 in DNA: TGTGCCAGCAGTTTTAGCACGAACTATGGCTACACCTTC. Protein sequence: CASSFSTNYGYTF.

This CDR3 is CASSLEGYSNQPQHF. The CDR3 DNA follows: TGTGCCAGCAGCTTAGAAGGTTATAGCAATCAGCCCCAGCATTTT. The rearrangement joins TRBV7-2 to TRBJ1-5; D unclear. The CDR3 runs 15 residues. Germline CDR1 SGHTA, CDR2 FQGNSA. V was shortened by 1 base and J by 0 bases, with 7 bases between the two germline ends.

Worth noting for this clone: At one end, the junction sequence differs from germline, possibly due to a read error. V gene TRBV4-3 combines with J gene TRBJ1-2; possible D gene TRBD1, 5 bases. CDR3 length: 15 residues. Germline CDR1 LGHNA, CDR2 YSLEER. This chain's CDR3 is CASSEEMEGTYGYTF. For the CDR3, the DNA is TGCGCCAGCAGCGAAGAGATGGAGGGGACGTACGGCTACACCTTC.

V gene TRBV6-1 combines with J gene TRBJ2-6; weak D call: TRBD1 (6 bases). Germline CDR1 MNHNS, CDR2 SASEGT. The V end was cut by 0 bases, the J end by 7 bases, with 19 bases between. The CDR3 extends over 18 amino acids. In nucleotides, the CDR3 is TGTGCCAGCAGTGAAGCGACGAGGGTGACAGGCACTGCCAACGTCCTGACTTTC. Protein sequence: CASSEATRVTGTANVLTF.